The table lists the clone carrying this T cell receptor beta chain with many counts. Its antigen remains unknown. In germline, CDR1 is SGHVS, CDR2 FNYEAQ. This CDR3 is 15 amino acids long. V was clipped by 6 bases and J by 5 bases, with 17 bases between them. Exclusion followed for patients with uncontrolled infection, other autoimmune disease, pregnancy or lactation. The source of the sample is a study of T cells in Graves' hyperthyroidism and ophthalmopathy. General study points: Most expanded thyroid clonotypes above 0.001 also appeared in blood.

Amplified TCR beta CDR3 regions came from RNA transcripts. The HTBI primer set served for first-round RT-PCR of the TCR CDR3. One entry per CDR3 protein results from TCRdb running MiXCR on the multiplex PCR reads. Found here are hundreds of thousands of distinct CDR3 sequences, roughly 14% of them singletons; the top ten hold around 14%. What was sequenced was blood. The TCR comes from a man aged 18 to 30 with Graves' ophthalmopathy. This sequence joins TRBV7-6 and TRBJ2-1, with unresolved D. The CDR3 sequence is CASRAFPGRDNEQFF. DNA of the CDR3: TGTGCCAGCAGGGCTTTTCCTGGACGAGACAATGAGCAGTTCTTC.